Listed here are 14 T cell receptor beta chains from one sample, sequenced in a study of long-term antiretroviral therapy in people with HIV. They ran version v3.0 of the immunoSEQ assay at survey level. Assay used: immunoSEQ multiplex PCR; TCRdb lists only in-frame clones, some missing. The table shows more than 20,000 clones, with about four fifths occurring only once. The sequencing used unsorted PBMCs, collected 3 years after starting antiretroviral therapy. The origin of the receptors is a man between 18 and 35 years old with HIV.

V usage is TRBV5-1 and J usage is TRBJ1-2, with D maybe TRBD1 (5 bases). The CDR3 contains 18 residues. Trimming stripped 3 bases from V and 0 bases from J, with 21 bases between. Germline CDR1 reads SGHRS; CDR2 reads YFSETQ. The CDR3 reads CASSWGGPTGSSNYGYTF. The CDR3 DNA reads as TGCGCCAGCAGCTGGGGGGGTCCCACAGGATCCTCTAACTATGGCTACACCTTC.

This chain joins TRBV15 and TRBJ1-3; D is ambiguous. V lost 1 base, J lost 7 bases, and 14 bases lay in between. Germline CDR1 reads LNHNV; CDR2 reads YYDKDF (reference sequence). CDR3 length: 15 residues. The CDR3, as DNA: TGTGCCACCAGCAGAGGAGGGCTTCGGGAGAACACCATATATTTT. Amino acid sequence: CATSRGGLRENTIYF.

In its sample, this clone was seen once. This chain connects TRBV6-1 to TRBJ2-5, with D possibly TRBD1 on 5 matching bases. This CDR3 is 13 amino acids long. The V end was cut by 6 bases, the J end by 6 bases, with 14 bases between. The germline gives CDR1 MNHNS, CDR2 SASEGT. CDR3 protein: CASRIQGSQTQYF. The CDR3 DNA is TGTGCCAGCAGGATTCAGGGTAGTCAGACCCAGTACTTC.

The genes are TRBV9 and TRBJ1-4; a weak D match, TRBD1 (5 bases). With 3 bases removed from V and 0 bases from J, the gap between germline ends came to 18 bases. The germline CDR1 and CDR2 sequences are SGDLS and YYNGEE. The CDR3 runs to 18 residues. Written as DNA, the CDR3 is TGTGCCAGCAGCGGGGGGACGACCCTCGGAGCAACTAATGAAAAACTGTTTTTT. Protein product: CASSGGTTLGATNEKLFF. The variable domain in full, completed from reference TRBV9 and TRBJ1-4, reads DSGVTQTPKHLITATGQRVTLRCSPRSGDLSVYWYQQSLDQGLQFLIQYYNGEERAKGNILERFSAQQFPDLHSELNLSSLELGDSALYFCASSGGTTLGATNEKLFFGSGTQLSVL.

This clone was found a few times. The genes are TRBV18 and TRBJ1-6; TRBD1 matches 7 bases. Germline V gives CDR1 KGHSH, CDR2 LQKENI. The CDR3 is 14 residues long. J lost 9 bases, V lost 2 bases, and 4 bases had no gene match. CDR3 loop: CASSPTGEASPLHF. Written as DNA, the CDR3 is TGTGCCAGCTCACCAACAGGGGAGGCTTCACCCCTCCACTTT.

The rearrangement links TRBV19 to TRBJ2-7; D gene unclear. This CDR3 is built from 13 residues. Trimming cost V 4 bases and J 3 bases, with 10 bases left between them. Germline CDR1 reads LNHDA; CDR2 reads SQIVND (reference sequence). The CDR3 sequence is CASSTTPSYEQYF. CDR3 DNA sequence: TGTGCCAGTAGTACAACACCTAGCTACGAGCAGTACTTC.

The chain combines TRBV7-3 with TRBJ1-1; D not resolved. Between the trimmed V and J ends, which lost 2 bases and 5 bases, there was a span of 12 bases. Germline V lookup: CDR1 SGHTA, CDR2 FQGTGA. CDR3 length: 14 residues. DNA of the CDR3: TGTGCCAGCAGCTTAGGAGTCCTGGGGACTGAAGCTTTCTTT. Translation gives CASSLGVLGTEAFF. Using reference TRBV7-3 and TRBJ1-1 for the parts outside the CDR3, the full variable domain is GAGVSQTPSNKVTEKGKYVELRCDPISGHTALYWYRQSLGQGPEFLIYFQGTGAADDSGLPNDRFFAVRPEGSVSTLKIQRTERGDSAVYLCASSLGVLGTEAFFGQGTRLTVV.

V usage is TRBV9 and J usage is TRBJ2-1, with D possibly being TRBD1 (6 bases). The CDR3 covers 14 residues. Germline CDR1 is SGDLS and CDR2 is YYNGEE. Trimming left V 4 bases short and J 6 bases short, with 14 bases between. The chain's CDR3 is CASSPTGWPNEQFF. The CDR3 nucleotides read TGTGCCAGCAGCCCCACAGGGTGGCCCAATGAGCAGTTCTTC.

V gene TRBV7-3 combines with J gene TRBJ2-3; D remains ambiguous. CDR3 size: 13 residues. The germline CDR1 and CDR2 sequences are SGHTA and FQGTGA. Deletions cut 2 bases from V and 2 bases from J, with 5 bases between. The CDR3 spells CASSLSYTDTQYF. CDR3 coding DNA: TGTGCCAGCAGCTTATCCTACACAGATACGCAGTATTTT.

V gene TRBV6-1 combines with J gene TRBJ2-7; perhaps TRBD2 as D (6 bases). The V end lost 7 bases, the J end lost 3 bases, and 13 bases lay between the germline ends. This CDR3 comprises 13 residues. Germline V CDR1 and CDR2: MNHNS, SASEGT. The CDR3 coding sequence is TGTGCCAGCAAGGAAGTGGGGGGCTACGAGCAGTACTTC. This codes for CASKEVGGYEQYF.

This chain links TRBV7-3 with TRBJ1-1, with a tentative D call TRBD1 (5 bases). Germline CDR1 is SGHTA and CDR2 is FQGTGA. There are 13 residues in the CDR3. V dropped 5 bases and J dropped 4 bases, with 11 bases sitting between them. As DNA, the CDR3 is TGTGCCAGCAGCCTGACAGAGGCCACTGAAGCTTTCTTT. This gives the protein CASSLTEATEAFF.

The chain recombines TRBV25-1 with TRBJ2-7; D remains unclear. Trimming shortened V by 5 bases and J by 0 bases, and 8 bases separated the two germline ends. The CDR3 loop spans 13 amino acids. The V gene's germline CDR1 is MGHDK and CDR2 SYGVNS. Here the CDR3 reads CASSPISSYEQYF. In DNA, the CDR3 is TGTGCCAGCAGTCCCATCTCCTCCTACGAGCAGTACTTC.

This clone was seen only a few times. V usage is TRBV25-1 and J usage is TRBJ2-2, with 8 positions matching TRBD2. CDR3 length: 14 residues. J gave up 1 base and V 9 bases, and 4 bases lay outside the gene matches. CDR1 is MGHDK, CDR2 SYGVNS, per germline. The CDR3, as DNA: TGTGCCAGAGAAAGCGGGGGGAACACCGGGGAGCTGTTTTTT. This gives the protein CARESGGNTGELFF.

This rearrangement joins TRBV10-3 to TRBJ1-2, with a tentative D call TRBD1 (5 bases). Germline V gives CDR1 ENHRY, CDR2 SYGVKD. V dropped 0 bases and J dropped 2 bases, with 16 bases sitting between them. The CDR3 has 17 residues. The CDR3 sequence: CAISESWTPFGNYGYTF. DNA for the CDR3: TGTGCCATCAGTGAGTCGTGGACACCATTTGGGAACTATGGCTACACCTTC.